The 21 T cell receptor beta chains given below trace back to one sample, sequenced in a study of blood T cell repertoires in COVID-19. Some clones are missing from TCRdb's copy, which holds only in-frame ones; the method was immunoSEQ multiplex PCR. The sample holds 75,000 to 100,000 clones, 87% seen once. The sequencing sample was made of peripheral blood. These receptors were collected from a human donor in a cohort sampled during active COVID-19.

The sample holds a few counts of this clone. V gene TRBV24-1 combines with J gene TRBJ2-2, with 9 nucleotides matching TRBD1. V was pared by 5 bases and J by 1 base, with 7 bases of the junction left unmatched. Germline values: CDR1 KGHDR, CDR2 SFDVKD. This CDR3 spans 17 amino acids. DNA of the CDR3: TGTGCCACCAGTGTCGCTCCGGGACAGGGGAACACCGGGGAGCTGTTTTTT. As protein: CATSVAPGQGNTGELFF.

The chain uses TRBV5-1 and TRBJ2-1, with 11 positions matching TRBD2. Trimming removed 6 bases from V and 6 bases from J; junction bases left unmatched: 5. From germline, CDR1 is SGHRS and CDR2 YFSETQ. The CDR3 spans 14 residues. CDR3 residues: CASTGTSGINEQFF. In DNA form, the CDR3 reads TGCGCCAGCACCGGGACTAGCGGAATCAATGAGCAGTTCTTC.

The chain joins TRBV5-1 to TRBJ1-1; D remains ambiguous. The length of the CDR3 is 15 residues. Between the trimmed V and J ends, which lost 0 bases and 0 bases, there was a span of 9 bases. Per germline, CDR1 SGHRS and CDR2 YFSETQ. The CDR3 sequence is CASSLDIYLNTEAFF. CDR3 nucleotide sequence: TGCGCCAGCAGCTTGGATATCTATTTGAACACTGAAGCTTTCTTT.

The rearrangement links TRBV6-5 to TRBJ1-3; D is unclear. Trimming took off 3 bases at V and 2 bases at J, with 8 bases between the two ends. CDR1 is MNHEY and CDR2 is SVGAGI in the germline V gene. The CDR3 is made up of 14 amino acids. The CDR3 bases are TGTGCCAGCAGTTATCGGGTCCCTGGAAACACCATATATTTT. It yields the protein CASSYRVPGNTIYF.

V is TRBV3-1 (or the pseudogene TRBV3-2) and J is TRBJ2-7; 8 positions match TRBD1. Germline CDR1 and CDR2: LGHDT and YNNKEL (reference sequence). V gave up 3 bases and J gave up 4 bases; unmatched junction bases: 5. This CDR3 region has 14 residues. The DNA for the CDR3 is TGTGCCAGCAGCCAGGGCAGGGGGCGGTACGAGCAGTACTTC. It translates to CASSQGRGRYEQYF.

This clone appeared once. The CDR3 spells CASSVSSRLATEQFF. As DNA, the CDR3 is TGTGCCAGCAGCGTAAGCTCCAGACTAGCGACTGAGCAGTTCTTC. The chain employs TRBV9 and TRBJ2-1, with 8 bases fitting TRBD2. CDR1 is SGDLS and CDR2 is YYNGEE in the germline V gene. The CDR3 runs to 15 residues. J was trimmed by 9 bases and V by 1 base; bases with no gene match: 9.

The J gene is TRBJ2-5, the V gene TRBV29-1; perhaps TRBD2 as D (6 bases). CDR3 size: 12 residues. Germline V gene lookup returns CDR1 SQVTM and CDR2 ANQGSEA. Trimming removed 4 bases at V and 3 bases at J, with 9 bases between. This CDR3 reads CSVGRGEETQYF. The CDR3 DNA sequence: TGCAGCGTTGGGCGGGGAGAAGAGACCCAGTACTTC. Supplemented by reference TRBV29-1 and TRBJ2-5, the full variable domain reads SAVISQKPSRDICQRGTSLTIQCQVDSQVTMMFWYRQQPGQSLTLIATANQGSEATYESGFVIDKFPISRPNLTFSTLTVSNMSPEDSSIYLCSVGRGEETQYFGPGTRLLVL.

About this clone: One end of the junction fails to match germline, which may point to a read error. The genes are TRBV11-2 and TRBJ1-2; no reliable D call. The CDR3 is 13 amino acids. Germline V lookup: CDR1 SGHAT, CDR2 FQNNGV. The CDR3 region is CASSFGINYGYTF. The DNA for the CDR3 is TGTGCCAGCAGCTTCGGCATTAACTATGGTTACACCTTC. Full variable domain (rest looked up from reference TRBV11-2 and TRBJ1-2): EAGVAQSPRYKIIEKRQSVAFWCNPISGHATLYWYQQILGQGPKLLIQFQNNGVVDDSQLPKDRFSAERLKGVDSTLKIQPAKLEDSAVYLCASSFGINYGYTFGSGTRLTVV.

The chain is built from TRBV7-2 and TRBJ2-5; TRBD1 matches at 12 bases. V lost 5 bases and J lost 5; bases outside the gene matches: 9. This CDR3 spans 16 amino acids. Per the germline V gene, CDR1 is SGHTA and CDR2 is FQGNSA. The CDR3 loop reads CASSATGTGGRETQYF. The CDR3 DNA reads as TGTGCCAGCAGCGCAACCGGGACAGGGGGCAGGGAGACCCAGTACTTC.

This rearrangement joins TRBV4-1 to TRBJ1-4; possibly TRBD1 for D (5 bases). The germline gives CDR1 MGHRA, CDR2 YSYEKL. This CDR3 region has 18 residues. Trimming stripped 2 bases from V and 0 bases from J, with 16 bases between. CDR3 nucleotide sequence: TGCGCCAGCAGCCAACTAACTGGGGCGGACGCAACTAATGAAAAACTGTTTTTT. Its protein product is CASSQLTGADATNEKLFF.

This sequence joins TRBV28 and TRBJ1-1; D is possibly TRBD1 (5 bases). Deletions cut 8 bases from V and 2 bases from J, with 12 bases between. Looked up from germline, CDR1 is MDHEN and CDR2 is SYDVKM. CDR3 size: 13 residues. DNA for the CDR3: TGTGCCAGCTATACAGGAGTCAACACTGAAGCTTTCTTT. Translating gives CASYTGVNTEAFF.

This chain connects TRBV14 to TRBJ2-1; D is possibly TRBD2 (5 bases). Deletions cut 1 base from V and 9 bases from J, with 16 bases between. The CDR3 has 15 residues. Germline V lookup: CDR1 SGHDN, CDR2 FVKESK. The CDR3 DNA reads as TGTGCCAGCAGCCAAGGGGAGATGGGTAGGGCTGAGCAGTTCTTC. Amino acids: CASSQGEMGRAEQFF.

The rearrangement joins TRBV27 to TRBJ2-7; 10 positions match TRBD2. V gave up 7 bases and J gave up 0 bases; unmatched junction bases: 18. Per the germline V gene, CDR1 is MNHEY and CDR2 is SMNVEV (reference sequence). The CDR3 extends over 19 amino acids. The CDR3 region has the DNA TGTGCCAGCACCACCCGGGACGGTAGCGGGGGGCCACGCTCCTACGAGCAGTACTTC. Translation gives CASTTRDGSGGPRSYEQYF.

This clone was recorded only once. The chain has TRBV7-8 and TRBJ2-2; maybe TRBD1 (6 bases). The CDR3 extends over 15 amino acids. CDR1 is SGHVS and CDR2 is FQNEAQ in the germline V gene. Trimming shortened V by 6 bases and J by 1 base, and 12 bases separated the two germline ends. CDR3 DNA: TGTGCCAGCAGTCGGACAGCCGAGAACACCGGGGAGCTGTTTTTT. Translating gives CASSRTAENTGELFF.

The CDR3 coding sequence is TGTGCCAGCAGCTTAACAGGTAGCGGGAGGTTAGAGACCCAGTACTTC. Its translation: CASSLTGSGRLETQYF. This chain joins TRBV7-2 and TRBJ2-5; 10 bases are shared with TRBD2. The CDR3 contains 16 residues. Germline CDR1 reads SGHTA; CDR2 reads FQGNSA. Losses at the gene ends were 2 bases for V and 4 bases for J; bases not matched to a gene: 7.

The chain is built from TRBV9 and TRBJ1-6; TRBD1 aligns across 8 bases. Germline V gene data show CDR1 as SGDLS and CDR2 as YYNGEE. The CDR3 length is 16 residues. V dropped 0 bases and J dropped 13; count of bases not matched to a gene: 12. In nucleotides, the CDR3 is TGTGCCAGCAGCGTAGGCCCGGGGACAGGCCTGGGGCCCCTCCACTTT. Protein: CASSVGPGTGLGPLHF. The variable domain in full, with the rest retrieved from reference TRBV9 and TRBJ1-6, is DSGVTQTPKHLITATGQRVTLRCSPRSGDLSVYWYQQSLDQGLQFLIQYYNGEERAKGNILERFSAQQFPDLHSELNLSSLELGDSALYFCASSVGPGTGLGPLHFGNGTRLTVT.

J is TRBJ1-2 and V is TRBV4-3; possible D gene TRBD1, 5 bases. V shed 0 bases and J shed 5 bases, with 13 bases lying between them. This CDR3 is 15 amino acids long. In germline, CDR1 is LGHNA, CDR2 YSLEER. The CDR3 loop reads CASSQDSGGWYGYTF. For the CDR3, the DNA is TGCGCCAGCAGCCAAGATTCCGGGGGTTGGTATGGCTACACCTTC.

In nucleotides, the CDR3 is TGTGCCAGCAGTGAGCCTCGGACAGGGGGGAACACTGAAGCTTTCTTT. Translating it yields CASSEPRTGGNTEAFF. The rearrangement links TRBV25-1 to TRBJ1-1, with 10 nucleotides matching TRBD1. Germline V gene lookup returns CDR1 MGHDK and CDR2 SYGVNS. After removal of 3 bases from V and 1 base from J, the junction contained 5 bases not matched to a gene. The CDR3 runs to 16 residues.

This chain links TRBV2 with TRBJ1-4, with D perhaps TRBD1 (6 bases). The ends were cut back, 4 bases at V and 6 bases at J, with 12 bases in the middle. Looked up from germline, CDR1 is SNHLY and CDR2 is FYNNEI. The CDR3 extends over 14 amino acids. The CDR3 protein is CASSGRTDDEKLFF. DNA of the CDR3: TGTGCCAGCAGTGGACGGACAGATGATGAAAAACTGTTTTTT.

The rearrangement uses TRBV11-2 and TRBJ2-3; a weak D match, TRBD2 (6 bases). CDR3 length equals 15 residues. Trimming removed 4 bases from V and 1 base from J, with 12 bases in between. From germline, CDR1 is SGHAT and CDR2 FQNNGV. The CDR3 DNA is TGTGCCAGCAGCTCCGGGACTTGGGGCACAGATACGCAGTATTTT. It translates to CASSSGTWGTDTQYF.

The chain joins TRBV11-1 to TRBJ1-1; a weak D match, TRBD1 (5 bases). The V end was cut by 5 bases, the J end by 11 bases, with 15 bases between. The CDR3 is 12 residues long. In germline, CDR1 is SGHAT, CDR2 FQDESV (reference sequence). This CDR3 is CASSHKTDKAFF. The CDR3 coding sequence is TGTGCCAGCAGCCATAAGACAGATAAGGCTTTCTTT.